The 3 T cell receptor beta chains in this list originate from one sample, sequenced in a study of blood T cell repertoires in COVID-19. Measured with immunoSEQ multiplex PCR; TCRdb has only the in-frame clones, and not every one. Counted here are 240,000 or so clones, roughly 80% occurring once; the ten biggest clones make up less than 3.5%. The material sequenced was peripheral blood. Every receptor here comes from a young woman with acute or convalescent COVID-19.

The chain combines TRBV27 with TRBJ1-1, with D perhaps matching TRBD1 (5 bases). The CDR3 runs 12 residues. V was cut by 6 bases and J by 3 bases, with 8 bases left in between. Germline V CDR1 and CDR2: MNHEY, SMNVEV (reference sequence). The CDR3 is CASRGQYTEAFF. The DNA for the CDR3 is TGTGCCAGCAGGGGGCAATACACTGAAGCTTTCTTT.

The V call is TRBV11-2, the J call TRBJ2-1; TRBD2 agrees at 14 bases. With V trimmed by 5 bases and J by 7 bases, 7 bases remained unmatched. This CDR3 has 16 amino acids. CDR1 SGHAT and CDR2 FQNNGV come from the germline V gene. CDR3 nucleotide sequence: TGTGCCAGCAGCCCTAGGGGGACTAGCGGGAGAAATGAGCAGTTCTTC. It specifies CASSPRGTSGRNEQFF.

The CDR3 coding sequence is TGCGCCAGCAGTGAGTCGATTAAAGCGGGAGGGCCTTGGAATGAGCAGTTCTTC. This translates into CASSESIKAGGPWNEQFF. The V gene is TRBV10-1, the J gene TRBJ2-1, with 10 bases aligning to TRBD2. This CDR3 is 18 amino acids long. Germline-derived CDR1 and CDR2 are WNHNN and SYGVQD (reference sequence). The ends lost 0 bases at V and 7 bases at J; junction bases unmatched: 12.